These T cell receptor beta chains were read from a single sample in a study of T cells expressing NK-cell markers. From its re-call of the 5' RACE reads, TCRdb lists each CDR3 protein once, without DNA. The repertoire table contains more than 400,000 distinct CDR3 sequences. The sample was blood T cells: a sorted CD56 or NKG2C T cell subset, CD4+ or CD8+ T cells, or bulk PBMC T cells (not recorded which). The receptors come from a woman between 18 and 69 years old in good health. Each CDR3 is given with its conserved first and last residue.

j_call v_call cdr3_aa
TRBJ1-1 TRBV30 CAWSGVGRGTEAFF
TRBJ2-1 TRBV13 CASSFRGGEQFF
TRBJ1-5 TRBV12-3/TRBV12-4 CASSSGTGNSNQPQHF
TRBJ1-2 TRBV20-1 CSARDQGWNYGYTF
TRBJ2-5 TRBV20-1 CSARPGSGDQETQYF
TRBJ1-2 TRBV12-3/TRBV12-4 CASRGDRDGYTF
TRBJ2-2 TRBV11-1 CASSETSGKFNGELFF
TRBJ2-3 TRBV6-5 CASSSGTSASTDTQYF
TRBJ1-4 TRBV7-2 CASSAGTNEKLFF
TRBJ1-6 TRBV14 CASSQVAGYSPLHF
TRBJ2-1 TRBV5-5 CASLYLAGVDGEQFF
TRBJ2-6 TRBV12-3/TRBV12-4 CASSFGVLLSGANVLTF
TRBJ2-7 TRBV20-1 CSAELGLALYEQYF
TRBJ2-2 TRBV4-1 CASSQDPGQGGFSSNTGELFF
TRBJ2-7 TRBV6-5 CASSSPRREQYF
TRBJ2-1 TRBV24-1 CATSDPGAYGGEQFF
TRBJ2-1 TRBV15 CATSRGTRNEQFF
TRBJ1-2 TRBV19 CASSIFGQGRDYGYTF
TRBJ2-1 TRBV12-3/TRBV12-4 CASSFRGILSSYNEQFF
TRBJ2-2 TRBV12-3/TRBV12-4 CASSPDGSNTGELFF
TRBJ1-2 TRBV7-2 CASSGGSGYTF
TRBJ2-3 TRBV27 CASSGSRQESTDTQYF
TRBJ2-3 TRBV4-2 CASSQLSPGQGRDTQYF
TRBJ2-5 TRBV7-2 CASSLPLAGGATQYF
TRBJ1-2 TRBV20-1 CSARRPGQGHGYTF
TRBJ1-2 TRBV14 CASSQAGGARHGYTF
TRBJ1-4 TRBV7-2 CASSRTWAAANEKLFF
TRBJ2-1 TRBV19 CASSSRAIGYNEQFF
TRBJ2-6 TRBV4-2 CASSQDQGGSGANVLTF
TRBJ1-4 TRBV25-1 CASSEFGGAHEKLFF
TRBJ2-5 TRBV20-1 CSASRQSETQYF
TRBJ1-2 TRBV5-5 CASSLVGGQGYTF
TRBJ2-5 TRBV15 CATSTRQGRQYF
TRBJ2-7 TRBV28 CASRLPGGSYEQYF
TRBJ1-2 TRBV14 CASSQVRGGTPHYSYGYTF
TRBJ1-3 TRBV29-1 CSVRVQSSGNTIYF
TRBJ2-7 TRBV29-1 CSVTGTSGYQYF
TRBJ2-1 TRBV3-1 CASSVQRGSYNEQFF
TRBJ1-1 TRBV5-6 CASSLGQGLMNTEAFF
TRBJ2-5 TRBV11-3 CASSRRQGSWQETQYF
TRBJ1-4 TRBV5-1 CASRPRMGNEKLFF